The sequence of this T cell receptor beta chain was determined in a study of CD8 T cells in ankylosing spondylitis (dated by TCRdb to the late 2010s). Study-level background: To find TCR variants linked to disease, the study profiled T cell receptor beta repertoires in ankylosing spondylitis patients and healthy donors. Peripheral blood was sampled, and synovial fluid was also collected from ankylosing spondylitis patients. In total, the full study cohort was made up of 110 or so healthy donors and 25 ankylosing spondylitis patients.

This clonotype was detected many times. Its antigen is unknown. Base qualities are not provided; no much larger clone lies one nucleotide away. The germline V gene sets CDR1 to SGDLS and CDR2 to YYNGEE. The CDR3 contains 15 residues, cysteine and phenylalanine counted. The sequence is cut down to CDR3 DNA, 45 bases in frame from base 1. The trim is 0 bases for V and 0 bases for J, with a gap of 9 bases between the germline ends. The reads were generated on an Illumina HiSeq 2500. Quantitative 5'-RACE with molecular barcodes was used to prepare TCR beta libraries. Regarding the original processing steps: To identify disease-linked TCR variants, a new computational method was used, one built on a probabilistic model of VDJ rearrangement. The public reads were reprocessed in TCRdb via fastp at Q25 and MiXCR, keeping in-frame beta chains. Identical CDR3 proteins give one entry, which carries the most common genes and DNA. TCRdb, rather than the study authors, made the V and J calls. Present in this sample are roughly 40,000 distinct CDR3 sequences, about 4.2% of which were seen just once. The top ten clonotypes cover 3% to 4% of the sample.

Overall study outcomes, separate from this receptor: The disease-linked clones were reported as significantly enriched in matched synovial fluid samples from ankylosing spondylitis patients. Blood from ankylosing spondylitis patients appeared to be characterized by a TCR beta motif composed of eight or nine highly homologous amino acid variants. Some motif variants were previously reported in synovial fluid and blood of reactive arthritis patients, suggesting common disease-initiation mechanisms. The disease-linked clones had a CD8+ phenotype and were found at relatively low frequencies in peripheral blood.

The chain is encoded by TRBV9 joined to TRBJ1-2, with a tentative D gene TRBD1 over 5 matching bases. Sequencing was carried out using blood, either unsorted or a sorted T cell fraction (not recorded which). The sequence derives from a female donor with ankylosing spondylitis or in good health (not recorded which). The CDR3 protein sequence reads: CASSVVPGANYGYTF. The nucleotide sequence is TGTGCCAGCAGCGTAGTCCCGGGGGCTAACTATGGCTACACCTTC.